These 30 T cell receptor beta chains were sequenced from one sample in a study of low-dose radiotherapy and immunotherapy resistance in tumors (dated by TCRdb to the early 2020s). The time point label on this specimen signifies: before trial treatment. Sequencing used an Illumina HiSeq 2500. First-strand cDNA was synthesized using Superscript III and a set of TRAV- and TRBV-specific primers, so that both TCRalpha and TCRbeta chains were covered. TCRs were amplified with Phusion for around 19 PCR cycles, with a constant-region primer paired with the adapter attached to the V primers. The public sequencing data were trimmed at Q25 with fastp and processed into clonotypes with MiXCR by TCRdb, which kept only in-frame beta chains. All rows with the same CDR3 protein become a single entry with the most common DNA and genes. Present in this sample are under 90,000 distinct CDR3 sequences, roughly a sixth of which were seen just once. The ten biggest clones cover 2.8% of the sample.

Here the sequenced sample was PBMCs, taken before treatment. Every receptor here comes from a male donor with prostate cancer.

This clonotype has just a few counts. J is TRBJ2-5 and V is TRBV5-4; D perhaps matches TRBD2 (6 bases). Germline CDR1 reads SGHNT; CDR2 reads YYREEE (reference sequence). The CDR3 sequence is 17 residues long. V was cut by 4 bases and J by 4 bases, with 23 bases left in between. CDR3 region: CASSHAGRQVIRETQYF. The CDR3 nucleotides are TGTGCCAGCAGCCACGCGGGGCGCCAGGTGATACGAGAGACCCAGTACTTC. The full variable domain, with the rest looked up from reference TRBV5-4 and TRBJ2-5, is ETGVTQSPTHLIKTRGQQVTLRCSSQSGHNTVSWYQQALGQGPQFIFQYYREEENGRGNFPPRFSGLQFPNYSSELNVNALELDDSALYLCASSHAGRQVIRETQYFGPGTRLLVL.

The chain links TRBV27 to TRBJ1-1; D remains ambiguous. Germline-derived CDR1 and CDR2 are MNHEY and SMNVEV (reference sequence). This CDR3 has 14 amino acids. Trimming pared 2 bases from V and 5 bases from J, leaving 12 bases between. This CDR3 reads CASSLVPTQTEAFF. The CDR3 nucleotides are TGTGCCAGCAGTTTAGTGCCGACCCAGACTGAAGCTTTCTTT.

Many counts were recorded for this clonotype. This sequence joins TRBV7-6 and TRBJ2-3; 8 bases align to TRBD2. This CDR3 has 16 residues. After removal of 1 base from V and 2 bases from J, the junction contained 5 bases not matched to a gene. CDR1 and CDR2 from the germline V gene are SGHVS and FNYEAQ. The CDR3 region is CASSLEAGGPTDTQYF. The DNA of the CDR3 is TGTGCCAGCAGCTTAGAGGCGGGGGGCCCCACAGATACGCAGTATTTT. The entire variable domain, with the rest obtained from reference TRBV7-6 and TRBJ2-3, is as follows: GAGVSQSPRYKVTKRGQDVALRCDPISGHVSLYWYRQALGQGPEFLTYFNYEAQQDKSGLPNDRFSAERPEGSISTLTIQRTEQRDSAMYRCASSLEAGGPTDTQYFGPGTRLTVL.

This clonotype was recorded at least ten times. This chain connects TRBV4-1 to TRBJ2-1; TRBD2 is a possible D gene (5 bases). Deletions cut 1 base from V and 4 bases from J, with 14 bases between. The CDR3 loop spans 16 amino acids. Germline CDR1 and CDR2: MGHRA and YSYEKL. The CDR3 loop is CASSQVATNPYNEQFF. In DNA form, the CDR3 reads TGCGCCAGCAGCCAAGTAGCGACAAACCCTTACAATGAGCAGTTCTTC.

The table lists this clonotype with many counts. The chain recombines TRBV6-6 with TRBJ1-1, with TRBD1 matching over 10 bases. V lost 3 bases, J lost 3 bases, and 7 bases stayed unmatched. CDR1 is MNHNY and CDR2 is SVGAGI in the germline V gene (reference sequence). The CDR3 contains 16 residues. CDR3 region: CASSYLTGGWDTEAFF. Written as DNA, the CDR3 is TGTGCCAGCAGTTATCTGACAGGGGGCTGGGACACTGAAGCTTTCTTT.

This clonotype appeared many times. V usage is TRBV30 and J usage is TRBJ2-7; D perhaps matches TRBD1 (6 bases). Germline CDR1 reads GTSNPN; CDR2 reads SVGIG (reference sequence). The CDR3 totals 15 residues. The V end was cut by 3 bases, the J end by 5 bases, with 20 bases between. The CDR3 is CAWSIGQGRFDEQYF. The CDR3 nucleotides are TGTGCCTGGAGCATAGGGCAGGGGAGATTCGACGAGCAGTACTTC.

There are many counts of this clonotype. V is TRBV5-1 and J is TRBJ2-6; D remains unclear. The CDR3 is 15 amino acids. V shed 3 bases and J shed 0 bases, with 7 bases lying between them. Germline V gene data show CDR1 as SGHRS and CDR2 as YFSETQ. CDR3 region: CASSSPNSGANVLTF. Here the CDR3 DNA reads TGCGCCAGCAGCTCCCCTAACTCTGGGGCCAACGTCCTGACTTTC.

This clonotype was detected many times. V and J are TRBV7-9 and TRBJ2-5; 14 nucleotides agree with TRBD2. Germline loops: CDR1 SEHNR, CDR2 FQNEAQ (reference sequence). V trimming: 5 bases; J trimming: 5 bases; junction bases outside the gene matches: 25. This CDR3 is 22 amino acids long. The CDR3 nucleotides read TGTGCCAGCAGCCCGTCCCCTAGACTAGCGGGGGGGCGACCCCGTTCCCAGGAGACCCAGTACTTC. Translating it yields CASSPSPRLAGGRPRSQETQYF.

This clonotype has only a few counts. The CDR3 here is CSASAEEDEQFF. For the CDR3, the DNA is TGCAGTGCTAGTGCGGAAGAGGATGAGCAGTTCTTC. The chain employs TRBV20-1 and TRBJ2-1; D gene uncertain. The CDR3 is made up of 12 amino acids. Between the trimmed V and J ends, which lost 3 bases and 8 bases, there was a span of 11 bases. Per the germline V gene, CDR1 is DFQATT and CDR2 is SNEGSKA (reference sequence).

This chain connects TRBV5-4 to TRBJ2-3; 8 positions agree with TRBD2. CDR1 is SGHNT, CDR2 YYREEE, per germline (reference sequence). Trimming took 4 bases from V and 6 from J; bases not matched to a gene: 13. The CDR3 runs 16 residues. The CDR3 nucleotides are TGTGCCAGCAGCCCTCCGGGGGGGGCCCCGGGGGATACGCAGTATTTT. Protein: CASSPPGGAPGDTQYF. Using reference TRBV5-4 and TRBJ2-3 for the parts outside the CDR3, the full variable domain is ETGVTQSPTHLIKTRGQQVTLRCSSQSGHNTVSWYQQALGQGPQFIFQYYREEENGRGNFPPRFSGLQFPNYSSELNVNALELDDSALYLCASSPPGGAPGDTQYFGPGTRLTVL.

This chain joins TRBV9 and TRBJ1-5, with D possibly TRBD1 on 6 matching bases. Germline CDR1 reads SGDLS; CDR2 reads YYNGEE. V lost 3 bases and J 5 bases, leaving 12 bases between the germline ends. The CDR3 loop spans 14 amino acids. The CDR3 nucleotides read TGTGCCAGCAGCGAGGGGGACTGGGATCAGCCCCAGCATTTT. It specifies CASSEGDWDQPQHF.

With regard to this clonotype: The junction and the germline gene differ at one end; a read error may be behind it. The J gene is TRBJ2-3, the V gene TRBV3-1; possibly TRBD1 or TRBD2 for D (6 bases each). The length of the CDR3 is 14 residues. Germline assignment: CDR1 LGHDT and CDR2 YNNKEL (reference sequence). CDR3 amino acids: CTSRRASGADTQYF. The DNA for the CDR3 is TGTACCAGCCGGAGGGCCTCAGGGGCGGATACGCAGTATTTT.

This clonotype was counted between two and nine times. The rearrangement joins TRBV13 to TRBJ2-7, with D hard to call. V lost 5 bases to trimming and J lost 6 bases, with 11 bases between them. The CDR3 covers 12 residues. The germline gives CDR1 PRHDT, CDR2 FYEKMQ (reference sequence). In DNA, the CDR3 is TGTGCCAGCAGCGCTGGTCCGGGCGAGCAGTACTTC. Its translation: CASSAGPGEQYF.

This clonotype came up many times. The chain employs TRBV5-1 and TRBJ2-1; 10 bases align to TRBD2. Germline values: CDR1 SGHRS, CDR2 YFSETQ. This CDR3 has 14 amino acids. The ends lost 5 bases at V and 9 bases at J; junction bases unmatched: 8. CDR3: CASRLSGGASEQFF. CDR3 nucleotides: TGCGCCAGCAGATTGAGCGGGGGGGCGTCTGAGCAGTTCTTC.

This clonotype appeared many times. The V gene is TRBV10-1, the J gene TRBJ1-5; D is perhaps TRBD1 (6 bases). Germline CDR1 reads WNHNN; CDR2 reads SYGVQD (reference sequence). The CDR3 consists of 20 residues. Trimming took 2 bases from V and 0 from J, leaving 23 bases between them. The CDR3 DNA reads as TGCGCCAGCAGTGAGGAAAAGGACAGTTTGTTTGGTCATAGCAATCAGCCCCAGCATTTT. This sequence encodes CASSEEKDSLFGHSNQPQHF.

This clonotype was seen many times. V and J are TRBV6-5 and TRBJ2-7; the D gene could be TRBD1 or TRBD2 (5 bases each). Trimming cost V 0 bases and J 6 bases, with 9 bases left between them. The CDR3 spans 13 residues. Germline values: CDR1 MNHEY, CDR2 SVGAGI. CDR3 in DNA: TGTGCCAGCAGTTACTCAGGGACCGGCGAGCAGTACTTC. The encoded protein is CASSYSGTGEQYF.

This clonotype occurred a few times. Given a much more abundant clone one base away, this may be a read error. The chain recombines TRBV12-5 with TRBJ2-5, with unresolved D. V dropped 1 base and J dropped 7 bases, with 4 bases sitting between them. The germline gives CDR1 LGHNT, CDR2 FRNRAP. The CDR3 totals 11 residues. The CDR3 DNA reads TGTGCTAGTGGTTTGGAGGGGACCCAGTACTTC. As protein: CASGLEGTQYF.

This clonotype was recorded many times. The chain uses TRBV4-2 and TRBJ2-7; 7 bases agree with TRBD1. With V trimmed by 0 bases and J by 4 bases, 9 bases remained unmatched. The CDR3 length is 16 residues. CDR1 is LGHNA and CDR2 is YNFKEQ in the germline V gene. CDR3: CASSQESGTASYEQYF. CDR3 sequence (DNA): TGTGCCAGCAGCCAAGAGTCCGGGACAGCTAGTTACGAGCAGTACTTC.

This clonotype showed up many times. The genes are TRBV24-1 and TRBJ2-1, with 12 bases that match TRBD2. The germline V gene encodes CDR1 KGHDR and CDR2 SFDVKD. CDR3 length equals 15 residues. Trimming cost V 5 bases and J 8 bases; bases outside gene matches: 6. The CDR3 DNA reads TGTGCCACCAGTGGATCTAGCGGGGGGGCGGATGAGCAGTTCTTC. Translation gives CATSGSSGGADEQFF.

This clonotype was recorded many times. V usage is TRBV6-5 and J usage is TRBJ2-2, with 8 bases lining up with TRBD1. Germline trimming cut 6 bases from V and 6 bases from J; bases unmatched to any gene: 3. The CDR3 runs 13 residues. Germline-derived CDR1 and CDR2 are MNHEY and SVGAGI. CDR3 amino acids: CASRGQGAGELFF. In nucleotides, the CDR3 is TGTGCCAGCAGAGGACAGGGAGCCGGGGAGCTGTTTTTT.

This clonotype was picked up many times. This chain uses TRBV6-5 with TRBJ1-1; 10 nucleotides match TRBD1. The CDR3 is made up of 13 amino acids. Per germline, CDR1 MNHEY and CDR2 SVGAGI. After removal of 6 bases from V and 4 bases from J, the junction contained 2 bases not matched to a gene. The CDR3 bases are TGTGCCAGCAGCAGACAGGGGGCCACTGAAGCTTTCTTT. This codes for CASSRQGATEAFF.

This clonotype has ten or more counts. The V and J genes are TRBV5-1 and TRBJ2-3; 7 bases line up with TRBD2. V was clipped by 0 bases and J by 5 bases; unmatched bases: 9. This CDR3 is 16 amino acids long. The germline gives CDR1 SGHRS, CDR2 YFSETQ. The CDR3 sequence is CASSLAPSGAGDTQYF. DNA of the CDR3: TGCGCCAGCAGCTTGGCCCCGAGCGGGGCAGGAGATACGCAGTATTTT.

By sample share, this clonotype is medium-sized (0.01 to 0.1%). The chain uses TRBV11-2 and TRBJ2-5, with unresolved D. The CDR3 runs 15 residues. Germline assignment: CDR1 SGHAT and CDR2 FQNNGV. Trimming took off 0 bases at V and 2 bases at J, with 10 bases between the two ends. The CDR3: CASSLDRAQQETQYF. Written as DNA, the CDR3 is TGTGCCAGCAGCTTAGATCGGGCGCAGCAAGAGACCCAGTACTTC. The full variable domain, its missing parts supplied by reference TRBV11-2 and TRBJ2-5, is EAGVAQSPRYKIIEKRQSVAFWCNPISGHATLYWYQQILGQGPKLLIQFQNNGVVDDSQLPKDRFSAERLKGVDSTLKIQPAKLEDSAVYLCASSLDRAQQETQYFGPGTRLLVL.

Ten or more counts support this clonotype. The J gene is TRBJ2-1, the V gene TRBV20-1; no clear D gene. Germline loops: CDR1 DFQATT, CDR2 SNEGSKA (reference sequence). CDR3 length: 14 residues. V was trimmed by 5 bases and J by 1 base, leaving 12 bases between them. This CDR3 reads CSAGLVPSYNEQFF. CDR3 coding DNA: TGCAGTGCTGGTCTAGTCCCGTCCTACAATGAGCAGTTCTTC.

This clonotype was recorded at least ten times. This rearrangement joins TRBV20-1 to TRBJ2-1, with a weak D call TRBD1 (6 bases). Trimming removed 7 bases from V and 2 bases from J, with 9 bases in between. Germline V CDR1 and CDR2: DFQATT, SNEGSKA (reference sequence). The CDR3 contains 12 residues. The DNA of the CDR3 is TGCAGTGGCGAGGGGGCCTACAATGAGCAGTTCTTC. It encodes CSGEGAYNEQFF.

Ten or more counts support this clonotype. This chain connects TRBV18 to TRBJ2-5; maybe TRBD1 (8 bases). The CDR3 runs to 15 residues. The ends were cut back, 2 bases at V and 4 bases at J, with 14 bases in the middle. Germline V gene sequence: CDR1 KGHSH, CDR2 LQKENI. The CDR3 loop reads CASSPASGTGETQYF. The CDR3 DNA reads TGTGCCAGCTCACCAGCGAGCGGGACAGGAGAGACCCAGTACTTC. The whole variable domain, filled in from reference TRBV18 and TRBJ2-5, reads NAGVMQNPRHLVRRRGQEARLRCSPMKGHSHVYWYRQLPEEGLKFMVYLQKENIIDESGMPKERFSAEFPKEGPSILRIQQVVRGDSAAYFCASSPASGTGETQYFGPGTRLLVL.

This clonotype was counted ten times or more. The chain joins TRBV11-2 to TRBJ2-3; D remains unclear. Germline assignment: CDR1 SGHAT and CDR2 FQNNGV. V lost 4 bases, J lost 5 bases, and 13 bases lay in between. This CDR3 region has 14 residues. CDR3 in amino acids: CASSSYGPGDTQYF. The CDR3 DNA reads TGTGCCAGCAGCTCATACGGCCCTGGAGATACGCAGTATTTT. Supplemented by reference TRBV11-2 and TRBJ2-3, the full variable domain reads EAGVAQSPRYKIIEKRQSVAFWCNPISGHATLYWYQQILGQGPKLLIQFQNNGVVDDSQLPKDRFSAERLKGVDSTLKIQPAKLEDSAVYLCASSSYGPGDTQYFGPGTRLTVL.

This clonotype came up many times. The chain employs TRBV29-1 and TRBJ2-1; D perhaps matches TRBD1 (6 bases). CDR1 and CDR2 from the germline V gene are SQVTM and ANQGSEA. This CDR3 contains 21 residues. Trimming stripped 6 bases from V and 8 bases from J, with 41 bases between. The CDR3: CSVRTDSPKTLYSEFIDEQFF. CDR3 DNA: TGCAGCGTCCGGACAGACTCTCCCAAAACCTTATACTCGGAGTTTATAGATGAGCAGTTCTTC.

This clonotype has at least ten counts. This CDR3 is CASSLEGYGRGTHNEQFF. In nucleotides, the CDR3 is TGTGCCAGCAGCTTGGAGGGATACGGGAGGGGGACACACAATGAGCAGTTCTTC. The genes are TRBV7-9 and TRBJ2-1, with 8 bases aligning to TRBD2. Germline V gives CDR1 SEHNR, CDR2 FQNEAQ (reference sequence). The CDR3 loop spans 18 amino acids. After removal of 3 bases from V and 5 bases from J, the junction contained 15 bases not matched to a gene.

At least ten counts were recorded for this clonotype. The genes are TRBV6-8 and TRBJ1-1, with 9 bases identical to TRBD1. The CDR3 consists of 12 residues. CDR1 is MNHGY and CDR2 is SAAAGT in the germline V gene. V lost 2 bases, J lost 10 bases, and 2 bases stayed unmatched. The CDR3 nucleotides read TGTGCCAGCAGTTACCCGGACAGGGGAGCTTTCTTT. It yields the protein CASSYPDRGAFF.